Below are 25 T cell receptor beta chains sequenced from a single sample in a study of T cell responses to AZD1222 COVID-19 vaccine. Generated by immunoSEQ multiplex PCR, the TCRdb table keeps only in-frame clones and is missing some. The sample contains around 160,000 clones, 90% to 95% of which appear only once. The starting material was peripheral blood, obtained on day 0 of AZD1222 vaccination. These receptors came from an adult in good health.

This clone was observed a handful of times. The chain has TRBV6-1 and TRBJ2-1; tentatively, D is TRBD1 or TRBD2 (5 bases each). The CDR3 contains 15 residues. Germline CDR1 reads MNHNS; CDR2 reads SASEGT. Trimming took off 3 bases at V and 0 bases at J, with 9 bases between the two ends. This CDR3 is CASSERGPSYNEQFF. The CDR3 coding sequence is TGTGCCAGCAGTGAGAGGGGACCCTCCTACAATGAGCAGTTCTTC.

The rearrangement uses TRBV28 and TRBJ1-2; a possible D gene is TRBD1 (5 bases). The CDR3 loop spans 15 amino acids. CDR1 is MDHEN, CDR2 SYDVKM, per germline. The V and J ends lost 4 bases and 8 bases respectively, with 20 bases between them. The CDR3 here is CASSSEGTGPWGYTF. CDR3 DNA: TGTGCCAGCAGTTCGGAGGGGACTGGGCCGTGGGGCTACACCTTC.

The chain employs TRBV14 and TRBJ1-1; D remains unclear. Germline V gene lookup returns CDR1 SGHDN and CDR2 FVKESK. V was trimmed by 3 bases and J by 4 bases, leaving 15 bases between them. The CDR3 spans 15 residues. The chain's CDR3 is CASSQFLIGPTEAFF. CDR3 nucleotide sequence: TGTGCCAGCAGCCAGTTCTTGATAGGGCCCACTGAAGCTTTCTTT.

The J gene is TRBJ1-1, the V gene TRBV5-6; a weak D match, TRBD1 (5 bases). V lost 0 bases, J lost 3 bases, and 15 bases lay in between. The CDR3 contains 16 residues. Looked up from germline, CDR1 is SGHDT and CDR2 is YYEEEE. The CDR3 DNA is TGTGCCAGCAGCTTGGCGGAGGGGAGTACTTACACTGAAGCTTTCTTT. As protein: CASSLAEGSTYTEAFF.

The CDR3 DNA reads TGTGCCAGCAGCTTAGATCGTCGTGGCTTCAGGTCAAACACTGAAGCTTTCTTT. Amino acid sequence: CASSLDRRGFRSNTEAFF. The V and J genes are TRBV11-2 and TRBJ1-1; D unresolved. This CDR3 comprises 18 residues. Germline assignment: CDR1 SGHAT and CDR2 FQNNGV. Trimming took off 0 bases at V and 2 bases at J, with 19 bases between the two ends.

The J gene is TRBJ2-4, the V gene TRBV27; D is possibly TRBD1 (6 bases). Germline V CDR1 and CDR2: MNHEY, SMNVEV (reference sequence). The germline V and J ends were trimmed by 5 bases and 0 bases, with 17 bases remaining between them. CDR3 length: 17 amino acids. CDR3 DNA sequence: TGTGCCAGCAGTGCTCCAAGCCAGGGGATAGCCAAAAACATTCAGTACTTC. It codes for CASSAPSQGIAKNIQYF.

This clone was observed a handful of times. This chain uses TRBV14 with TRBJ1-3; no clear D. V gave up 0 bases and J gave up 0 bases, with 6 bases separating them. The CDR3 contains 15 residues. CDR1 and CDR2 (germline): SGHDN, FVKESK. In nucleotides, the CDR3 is TGTGCCAGCAGCCAAGAACCTTCCTCTGGAAACACCATATATTTT. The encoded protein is CASSQEPSSGNTIYF.

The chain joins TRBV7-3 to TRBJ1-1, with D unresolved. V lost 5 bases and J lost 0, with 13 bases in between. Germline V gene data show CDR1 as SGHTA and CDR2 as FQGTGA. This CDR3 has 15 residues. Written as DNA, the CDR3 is TGTGCCAGCAGCATACCGGAGACGCTGAACACTGAAGCTTTCTTT. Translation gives CASSIPETLNTEAFF.

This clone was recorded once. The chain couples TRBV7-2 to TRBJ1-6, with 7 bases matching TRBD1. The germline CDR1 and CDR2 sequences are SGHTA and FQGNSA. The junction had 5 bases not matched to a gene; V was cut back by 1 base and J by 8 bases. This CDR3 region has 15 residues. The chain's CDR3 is CASSLVPGGYSPLHF. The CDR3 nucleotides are TGTGCCAGCAGCTTAGTTCCAGGGGGTTATTCACCCCTCCACTTT.

DNA for the CDR3: TGTGCCAGCAGCTCCCGGACAGGGGGCACTGAAGCTTTCTTT. It yields the protein CASSSRTGGTEAFF. This rearrangement joins TRBV5-4 to TRBJ1-1, with TRBD1 identical over 10 bases. The germline V gene has CDR1 SGHNT and CDR2 YYREEE (reference sequence). CDR3 length: 14 residues. The V gene end was trimmed by 3 bases and the J gene end by 4 bases; junction bases not matched to a gene: 3.

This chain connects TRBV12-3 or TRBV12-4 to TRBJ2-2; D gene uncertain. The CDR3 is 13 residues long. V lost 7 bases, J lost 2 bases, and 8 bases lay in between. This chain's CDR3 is CASTPPNTGELFF. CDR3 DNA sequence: TGTGCCAGCACCCCCCCTAACACCGGGGAGCTGTTTTTT.

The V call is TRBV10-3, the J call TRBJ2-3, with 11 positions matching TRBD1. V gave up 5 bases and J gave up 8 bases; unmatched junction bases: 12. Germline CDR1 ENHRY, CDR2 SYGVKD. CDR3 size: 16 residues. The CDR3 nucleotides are TGTGCCATCAGTCGTGGTACGGGACAGGGGGATGGTACGCAGTATTTT. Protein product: CAISRGTGQGDGTQYF.

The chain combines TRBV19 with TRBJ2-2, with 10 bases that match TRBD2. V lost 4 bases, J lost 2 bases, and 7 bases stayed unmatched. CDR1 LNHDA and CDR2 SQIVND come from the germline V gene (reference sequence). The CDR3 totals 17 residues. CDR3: CASSTASGSTNTGELFF. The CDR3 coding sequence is TGTGCCAGTAGTACGGCTAGCGGGAGTACAAACACCGGGGAGCTGTTTTTT.

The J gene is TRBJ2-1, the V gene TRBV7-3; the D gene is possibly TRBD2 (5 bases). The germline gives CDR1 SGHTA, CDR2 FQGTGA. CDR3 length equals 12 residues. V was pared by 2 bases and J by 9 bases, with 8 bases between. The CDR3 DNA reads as TGTGCCAGCAGCTTACAGAGCGGTGAGCAGTTCTTC. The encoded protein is CASSLQSGEQFF.

The chain's CDR3 is CASSLARYSQPQHF. For the CDR3, the DNA is TGTGCCAGCAGCTTGGCGCGCTACAGCCAGCCCCAGCATTTT. The gene calls are TRBV5-5 and TRBJ1-5; D call uncertain. V lost 0 bases, J lost 7 bases, and 11 bases lay in between. Germline loops: CDR1 SGHKS, CDR2 YYEKEE (reference sequence). This CDR3 region has 14 residues.

The CDR3 nucleotides read TGTGCCGGACACGACAGCCGTGAGCAGTTCTTC. Its translation: CAGHDSREQFF. The V gene is TRBV2, the J gene TRBJ2-1; tentative D call: TRBD1 (5 bases). Trimming cost V 11 bases and J 9 bases, with 14 bases left between them. Germline assignment: CDR1 SNHLY and CDR2 FYNNEI. The CDR3 contains 11 residues.

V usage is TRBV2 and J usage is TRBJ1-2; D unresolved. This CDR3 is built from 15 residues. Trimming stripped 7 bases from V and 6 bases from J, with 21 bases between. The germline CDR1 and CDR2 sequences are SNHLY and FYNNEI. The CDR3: CASTTAEAVLNGYTF. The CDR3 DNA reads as TGTGCCAGCACCACGGCGGAGGCAGTCCTAAATGGCTACACCTTC.

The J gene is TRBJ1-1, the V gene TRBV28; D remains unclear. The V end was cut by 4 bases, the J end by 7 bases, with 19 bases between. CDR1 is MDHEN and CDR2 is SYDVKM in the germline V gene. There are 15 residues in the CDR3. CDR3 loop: CASSSYPLVGDEAFF. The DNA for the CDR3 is TGTGCCAGCAGTTCTTACCCACTAGTTGGGGATGAAGCTTTCTTT.

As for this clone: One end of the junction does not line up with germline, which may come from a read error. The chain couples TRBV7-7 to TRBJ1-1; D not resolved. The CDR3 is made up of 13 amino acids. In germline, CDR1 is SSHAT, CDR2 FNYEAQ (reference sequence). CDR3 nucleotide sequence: TGTGCTAGCAGCCTAAGTCCCGAGACTGAAGCTTTCTTT. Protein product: CASSLSPETEAFF.

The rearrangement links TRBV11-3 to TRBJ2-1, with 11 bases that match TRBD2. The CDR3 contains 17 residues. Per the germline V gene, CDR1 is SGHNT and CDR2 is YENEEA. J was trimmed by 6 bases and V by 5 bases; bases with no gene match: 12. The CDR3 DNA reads TGTGCCAGCAGCCCCGGGGTAGGTAGCGGGAGGGGCAATGAGCAGTTCTTC. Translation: CASSPGVGSGRGNEQFF.

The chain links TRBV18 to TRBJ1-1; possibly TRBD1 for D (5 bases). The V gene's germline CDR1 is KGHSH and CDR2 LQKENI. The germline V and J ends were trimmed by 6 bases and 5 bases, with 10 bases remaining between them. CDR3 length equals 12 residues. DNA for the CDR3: TGTGCCAGCTCGGGGGAGGGAACTGAAGCTTTCTTT. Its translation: CASSGEGTEAFF.

The CDR3 coding sequence is TGTGCCAGCAGCCAACGCAACTATGGCTACACCTTC. Protein sequence: CASSQRNYGYTF. V and J are TRBV14 and TRBJ1-2; no reliable D call. CDR1 and CDR2 from the germline V gene are SGHDN and FVKESK. The CDR3 has 12 residues. The V end lost 2 bases, the J end lost 2 bases, and 3 bases lay between the germline ends.

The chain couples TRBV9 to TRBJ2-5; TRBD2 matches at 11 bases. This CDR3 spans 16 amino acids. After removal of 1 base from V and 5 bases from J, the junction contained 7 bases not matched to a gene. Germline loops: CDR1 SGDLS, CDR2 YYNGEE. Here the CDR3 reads CASSVTVAGGPETQYF. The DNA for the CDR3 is TGTGCCAGCAGCGTAACGGTAGCGGGAGGGCCCGAGACCCAGTACTTC. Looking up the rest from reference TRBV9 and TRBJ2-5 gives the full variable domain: DSGVTQTPKHLITATGQRVTLRCSPRSGDLSVYWYQQSLDQGLQFLIQYYNGEERAKGNILERFSAQQFPDLHSELNLSSLELGDSALYFCASSVTVAGGPETQYFGPGTRLLVL.

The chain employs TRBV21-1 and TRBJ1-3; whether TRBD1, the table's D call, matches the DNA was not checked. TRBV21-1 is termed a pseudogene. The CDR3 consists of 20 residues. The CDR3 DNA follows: TGTGCCAGCAGCACGCGTTTTCCGTTCTACAGGGGGCTATCAGGAAACACCATATATTTT. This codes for CASSTRFPFYRGLSGNTIYF.

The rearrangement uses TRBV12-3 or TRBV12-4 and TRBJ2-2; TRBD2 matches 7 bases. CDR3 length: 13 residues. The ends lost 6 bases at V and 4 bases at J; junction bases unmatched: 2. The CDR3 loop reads CASRRGGTGELFF. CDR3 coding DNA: TGTGCCAGCAGGCGCGGGGGCACCGGGGAGCTGTTTTTT.